This TCR beta chain was documented in a study of blood T cells in healthy people across ages. Points from the study as a whole: A strong correlation was found between TCR beta diversity and the percentage of naive T cells.

The germline gives CDR1 DFQATT, CDR2 SNEGSKA (reference sequence). V lost 7 bases and J 3 bases, leaving 8 bases between the germline ends. The CDR3 sequence is 11 residues long. Comment on this clonotype: The target antigen is unknown.

Healthy Russian Caucasian donors spanned ages roughly 6 to 100 years. Roughly 10 milliliters of peripheral blood were drawn from each donor into EDTA-treated tubes. Using a J-beta primer mix together with a sample-barcoded 5' primer, a second PCR was run for about 6 to 12 cycles. Carrying 12 random nucleotides, a template-switch adaptor labeled each individual cDNA molecule. Using its own MiXCR run on the 5' RACE reads, TCRdb lists one record per CDR3 protein. This table holds 1.5 million to 2 million distinct CDR3 sequences, roughly 52% found once. Sequences were obtained from blood. The chain combines TRBV20-1 with TRBJ2-3; D not certain. The TCR sequence derives from a woman aged 40 to 50 in good health. This CDR3 is CSGSQTDTQYF. DNA of the CDR3: TGCAGTGGAAGTCAAACAGATACGCAGTATTTT.